The present TCR beta chain was sequenced within a study of blood T cell repertoires in COVID-19. In the study overall: Nucleic acid was either cDNA or gDNA, and it came from T cells, B-cell-depleted T cells, or PBMCs.

CDR1 SGHRS and CDR2 YFSETQ come from the germline V gene. The CDR3 is made up of 16 amino acids. The junction had 6 bases not matched to a gene; V was cut back by 0 bases and J by 6 bases. This clone occurred a few times. Some clones are missing from TCRdb's copy, which holds only in-frame ones; the method was immunoSEQ multiplex PCR. Of 360,000 or so clones detected, 90% appear once; the ten largest clones hold 6.5%. Sequenced input: peripheral blood. The genes are TRBV5-1 and TRBJ1-4, with 9 bases fitting TRBD1. The clonotype comes from a man younger than 35 with active or convalescent COVID-19. CDR3 amino acids: CASSLAEGTGYEKLFF. The CDR3 DNA reads as TGCGCCAGCAGCTTGGCCGAAGGGACAGGGTATGAAAAACTGTTTTTT.